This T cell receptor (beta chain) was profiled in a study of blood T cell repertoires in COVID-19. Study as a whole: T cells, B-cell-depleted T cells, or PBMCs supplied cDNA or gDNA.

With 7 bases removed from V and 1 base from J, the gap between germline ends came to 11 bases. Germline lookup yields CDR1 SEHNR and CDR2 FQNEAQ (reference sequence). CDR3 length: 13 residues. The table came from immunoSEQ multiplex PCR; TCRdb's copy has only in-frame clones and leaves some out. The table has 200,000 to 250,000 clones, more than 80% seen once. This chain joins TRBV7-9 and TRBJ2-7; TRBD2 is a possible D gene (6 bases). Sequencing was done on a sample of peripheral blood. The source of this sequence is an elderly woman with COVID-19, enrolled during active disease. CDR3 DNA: TGTGCCAGCACCCTACGGGGGTCCTACGAGCAGTACTTC. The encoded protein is CASTLRGSYEQYF.